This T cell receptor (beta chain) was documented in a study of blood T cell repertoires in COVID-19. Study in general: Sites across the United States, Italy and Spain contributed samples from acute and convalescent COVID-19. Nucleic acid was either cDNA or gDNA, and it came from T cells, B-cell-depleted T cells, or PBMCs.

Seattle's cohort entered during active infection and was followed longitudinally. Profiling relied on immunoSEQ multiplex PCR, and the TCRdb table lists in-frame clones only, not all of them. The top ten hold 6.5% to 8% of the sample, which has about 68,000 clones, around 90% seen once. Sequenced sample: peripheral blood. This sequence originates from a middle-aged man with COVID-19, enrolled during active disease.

The CDR3 DNA sequence: TGTGCCAGCCGTACGTACGGGGAGGATTCCAGTGAAAAACTGTTTTTT. Its protein is CASRTYGEDSSEKLFF. The rearrangement joins TRBV19 to TRBJ1-4; D call uncertain. V gave up 9 bases and J gave up 7 bases, with 24 bases separating them. Germline V gene lookup returns CDR1 LNHDA and CDR2 SQIVND (reference sequence). The CDR3 covers 16 residues.